These 8 T cell receptor beta chains were all obtained from the same sample, sequenced in a study of cytomegalovirus exposure and HLA in healthy donors. PCR employed 60 Vbeta and 13 Jbeta primers. Repertoires were generated with immunoSEQ multiplex PCR, while TCRdb's copy carries only in-frame clones and drops some. The sample has over 100,000 clones, over 60% seen once. The specimen sequenced was PBMCs. The receptors here all came from a male donor in good health and CMV-seropositive.

This rearrangement joins TRBV6-4 to TRBJ2-3; D is undetermined. The CDR3 spans 15 residues. Per germline, CDR1 MRHNA and CDR2 SNTAGT. V dropped 5 bases and J dropped 6 bases, with 18 bases sitting between them. In DNA, the CDR3 is TGTGCCAGCAGTCCCTCGGTTCACCCCACCGATACGCAGTATTTT. Protein sequence: CASSPSVHPTDTQYF.

The chain combines TRBV6-1 with TRBJ1-2; D is ambiguous. Per germline, CDR1 MNHNS and CDR2 SASEGT. This CDR3 is 14 amino acids long. Trimming stripped 2 bases from V and 4 bases from J, with 11 bases between. The CDR3: CASSERSHGYGYTF. The CDR3 nucleotides are TGTGCCAGCAGTGAACGTTCCCACGGCTATGGCTACACCTTC.

The chain uses TRBV2 and TRBJ1-2; possibly TRBD1 for D (5 bases). Trimming took 11 bases from V and 3 from J, leaving 13 bases between them. CDR1 and CDR2 from the germline V gene are SNHLY and FYNNEI. The CDR3 consists of 12 residues. CDR3 nucleotide sequence: TGTGCCTGCAACTGGGGGGACTATGGCTACACCTTC. This translates into CACNWGDYGYTF.

The V and J genes are TRBV27 and TRBJ1-2; D perhaps matches TRBD1 (5 bases). The CDR3 spans 14 residues. V was shortened by 3 bases and J by 4 bases, with 12 bases between the two germline ends. Germline V gene sequence: CDR1 MNHEY, CDR2 SMNVEV (reference sequence). CDR3 sequence (DNA): TGTGCCAGCAGTTTCAATGCAGGGCTCTATGGCTACACCTTC. Translation gives CASSFNAGLYGYTF.

The chain recombines TRBV5-1 with TRBJ1-1, with 7 bases aligning to TRBD1. The CDR3 has 15 amino acids. Per the germline V gene, CDR1 is SGHRS and CDR2 is YFSETQ. V was clipped by 0 bases and J by 1 base; unmatched bases: 3. In nucleotides, the CDR3 is TGCGCCAGCAGCTTGGGACAGGGTAAGAACACTGAAGCTTTCTTT. This encodes CASSLGQGKNTEAFF.

The V call is TRBV28, the J call TRBJ1-1; 11 bases align to TRBD1. V gave up 6 bases and J gave up 7 bases; unmatched junction bases: 10. This CDR3 has 15 amino acids. Germline V CDR1 and CDR2: MDHEN, SYDVKM. The DNA of the CDR3 is TGTGCCAGCAGGCCCGGGACAGGGGGTTTTTATGAAGCTTTCTTT. Amino acid sequence: CASRPGTGGFYEAFF.

This sequence joins TRBV5-1 and TRBJ2-5, with 9 bases that match TRBD2. The J call is doubtful: the DNA matches TRBJ2-7 better. The CDR3 is 16 amino acids. Germline CDR1 reads SGHRS; CDR2 reads YFSETQ. Here the CDR3 reads CASSFVGTSPSYEQYF. CDR3 coding DNA: TGCGCCAGCAGCTTTGTGGGGACTAGCCCATCCTACGAGCAGTACTTC.

This chain links TRBV7-9 with TRBJ2-6; the match to TRBD1 covers 12 bases. The CDR3 runs 18 residues. The V gene end was trimmed by 4 bases and the J gene end by 0 bases; junction bases not matched to a gene: 4. CDR1 and CDR2 from the germline V gene are SEHNR and FQNEAQ (reference sequence). The CDR3 here is CASSSGDRGLSGANVLTF. The CDR3 DNA follows: TGTGCCAGCAGCTCCGGGGACAGGGGGCTCTCTGGGGCCAACGTCCTGACTTTC.